This TCR beta chain derives from a study of T-cell memory formation after mild COVID-19. General study points: A second wave expanding day 15 to 37 was CD4+-biased; contracting clones were balanced. That cross-reactive memory joined was suggested by some responding clones appearing in pre-infection memory.

This clonotype was recorded a few times. Its antigen remains unknown. Trimming stripped 2 bases from V and 2 bases from J, with 15 bases between. Looked up from germline, CDR1 is KGHSH and CDR2 is LQKENI. The CDR3 has 16 amino acids. cDNA libraries for TCR alpha and TCR beta, carrying sample barcodes and UMIs, came from 5'RACE with constant-segment primers. Each CDR3 protein gets one entry after TCRdb re-called the 5' RACE reads with MiXCR. Found here are 300,000 to 400,000 distinct CDR3 sequences, roughly an eighth of them singletons; the top ten hold 20% to 25%. Sequencing used PBMCs or a T cell subset sorted from them (not recorded which). The source of this sequence is a man aged 18 to 35 who had mild COVID-19 (a few samples of this study predate the infection). Cell type and time point are not known. The chain has TRBV18 and TRBJ2-5; D may match TRBD1 or TRBD2 (5 bases each). CDR3 nucleotide sequence: TGTGCCAGCTCACCAGACACCGGGGCGAAGCAAGAGACCCAGTACTTC. Translation: CASSPDTGAKQETQYF.